The 8 T cell receptor beta chains below come from one sample, sequenced in a study of memory CD4+ T cells and cytomegalovirus serostatus. The sort gate was single viable CD3+CD4+CD8-CD45RO+ cells for memory CD4+ T cells. Libraries were prepared by immunoSEQ multiplex PCR; TCRdb keeps only in-frame clonotypes and omits some of them. The sample records 30,000 to 40,000 clones, around 80% being singletons. The sequenced sample consisted of memory CD4+ T cells from blood. These receptors all stem from an adult in good health and CMV-seropositive.

The chain combines TRBV4-3 with TRBJ1-1; 8 nucleotides agree with TRBD1. This CDR3 comprises 15 residues. V was clipped by 3 bases and J by 5 bases; unmatched bases: 8. The germline gives CDR1 LGHNA, CDR2 YSLEER. CDR3 sequence: CASSQTGAPRTEAFF. The DNA for the CDR3 is TGCGCCAGCAGCCAGACAGGGGCTCCGAGGACTGAAGCTTTCTTT.

The V and J genes are TRBV7-2 and TRBJ2-2, with a possible D match to TRBD1 (5 bases). The V end was cut by 4 bases, the J end by 10 bases, with 10 bases between. This CDR3 has 12 amino acids. CDR1 is SGHTA and CDR2 is FQGNSA in the germline V gene. For the CDR3, the DNA is TGTGCCAGCAGCTGGCAGGGCGCGGAGCTGTTTTTT. It yields the protein CASSWQGAELFF.

The chain combines TRBV7-9 with TRBJ2-7, with 10 bases lining up with TRBD1. Germline assignment: CDR1 SEHNR and CDR2 FQNEAQ (reference sequence). The CDR3 is 14 residues long. Trimming took 5 bases from V and 3 from J; bases not matched to a gene: 4. Here the CDR3 reads CASSPGQGHYEQYF. CDR3 DNA: TGTGCCAGCAGCCCGGGACAGGGGCACTACGAGCAGTACTTC.

The rearrangement links TRBV13 to TRBJ1-3; D is ambiguous. The CDR3 totals 15 residues. Between the trimmed V and J ends, which lost 4 bases and 0 bases, there was a span of 10 bases. Per germline, CDR1 PRHDT and CDR2 FYEKMQ (reference sequence). The CDR3 is CASSWRTYSGNTIYF. The CDR3 DNA is TGTGCCAGCAGCTGGAGGACTTACTCTGGAAACACCATATATTTT. The full variable domain, completed using reference TRBV13 and TRBJ1-3, is AAGVIQSPRHLIKEKRETATLKCYPIPRHDTVYWYQQGPGQDPQFLISFYEKMQSDKGSIPDRFSAQQFSDYHSELNMSSLELGDSALYFCASSWRTYSGNTIYFGEGSWLTVV.

This clone was found a few times. V gene TRBV2 combines with J gene TRBJ2-1; D unclear. The CDR3 has 12 residues. Germline lookup yields CDR1 SNHLY and CDR2 FYNNEI. Trimming removed 1 base from V and 7 bases from J, with 5 bases in between. CDR3 residues: CASSEVGNEQFF. The CDR3 DNA reads TGTGCCAGCAGTGAAGTAGGGAATGAGCAGTTCTTC.

The chain is built from TRBV28 and TRBJ2-7; D not certain. Germline CDR1 is MDHEN and CDR2 is SYDVKM. This CDR3 spans 14 amino acids. The V gene lost 2 bases and the J gene lost 3 bases, with 11 bases spanning the gap. The CDR3 DNA follows: TGTGCCAGCAGTTTACACACAAGAGACTACGAGCAGTACTTC. The encoded protein is CASSLHTRDYEQYF.

The chain recombines TRBV5-6 with TRBJ2-7; D is undetermined. The CDR3 is made up of 13 amino acids. CDR1 is SGHDT and CDR2 is YYEEEE in the germline V gene. Trimming pared 2 bases from V and 5 bases from J, leaving 11 bases between. CDR3 amino acids: CASSLGLFDEQYF. CDR3 coding DNA: TGTGCCAGCAGCTTAGGCCTATTTGACGAGCAGTACTTC. The variable domain in full, completed from reference TRBV5-6 and TRBJ2-7, reads DAGVTQSPTHLIKTRGQQVTLRCSPKSGHDTVSWYQQALGQGPQFIFQYYEEEERQRGNFPDRFSGHQFPNYSSELNVNALLLGDSALYLCASSLGLFDEQYFGPGTRLTVT.

This chain connects TRBV5-1 to TRBJ1-2; D is unresolved. Germline V CDR1 and CDR2: SGHRS, YFSETQ. V lost 1 base and J lost 11, with 9 bases in between. CDR3 length: 11 amino acids. The DNA of the CDR3 is TGCGCCAGCAGCTTGTTCGGGGAATACACCTTC. It translates to CASSLFGEYTF.